The next 11 T cell receptor beta chains were all read from a single sample in a study of blood T cell repertoires in COVID-19. Sequencing used immunoSEQ multiplex PCR; TCRdb keeps in-frame clones, though not all of them. The sample includes about 220,000 clones, more than 80% seen only once; the top ten take roughly 3.4%. The material sequenced was PBMCs or T cells enriched from blood (not recorded which). The receptors derive from a woman in her thirties or forties with acute COVID-19.

This clone was recorded once. This rearrangement joins TRBV5-1 to TRBJ1-1; D may be TRBD1 (6 bases). Trimming took 4 bases from V and 4 from J, leaving 14 bases between them. The CDR3 loop spans 14 amino acids. CDR1 and CDR2 from the germline V gene are SGHRS and YFSETQ. The CDR3 spells CASSTPDRFTEAFF. DNA for the CDR3: TGCGCCAGCAGCACCCCTGACAGGTTCACTGAAGCTTTCTTT.

This clone was observed a single time. This sequence joins TRBV9 and TRBJ1-5; 7 bases match TRBD1. The trim removed 3 bases at V and 2 bases at J, leaving 5 bases unmatched. The CDR3 contains 15 residues. Per germline, CDR1 SGDLS and CDR2 YYNGEE. The CDR3 here is CASSETDRGNQPQHF. CDR3 DNA: TGTGCCAGCAGCGAGACAGACAGGGGCAATCAGCCCCAGCATTTT.

The chain couples TRBV9 to TRBJ1-1; no reliable D call. Trimming took 3 bases from V and 1 from J, leaving 13 bases between them. Per germline, CDR1 SGDLS and CDR2 YYNGEE. The CDR3 sequence is 15 residues long. CDR3 loop: CASSAAGTANTEAFF. CDR3 nucleotide sequence: TGTGCCAGCAGCGCCGCGGGAACAGCGAACACTGAAGCTTTCTTT.

V is TRBV7-3 and J is TRBJ2-3, with TRBD2 identical over 8 bases. This CDR3 spans 16 amino acids. Germline trimming cut 5 bases from V and 0 bases from J; bases unmatched to any gene: 7. The germline V gene has CDR1 SGHTA and CDR2 FQGTGA. DNA for the CDR3: TGTGCCAGCAGCCGCTGGGCGGGGGGAAGCACAGATACGCAGTATTTT. It translates to CASSRWAGGSTDTQYF.

The rearrangement links TRBV11-2 to TRBJ2-7, with D tentatively TRBD2 (5 bases). CDR1 and CDR2 (germline): SGHAT, FQNNGV. CDR3 length: 14 amino acids. V was trimmed by 5 bases and J by 3 bases, leaving 14 bases between them. The CDR3 region has the DNA TGTGCCAGCAGCACTAGTGACGGATTCTACGAGCAGTACTTC. This gives the protein CASSTSDGFYEQYF.

V usage is TRBV7-8 and J usage is TRBJ1-1; D may be TRBD1 (6 bases). This CDR3 contains 14 residues. V shed 5 bases and J shed 3 bases, with 13 bases lying between them. Germline CDR1 is SGHVS and CDR2 is FQNEAQ. The CDR3 sequence: CASSPDYRDTEAFF. The DNA of the CDR3 is TGTGCCAGCAGCCCAGACTACAGGGACACTGAAGCTTTCTTT.

The chain employs TRBV4-3 and TRBJ1-2; no firm D call. Trimming left V 1 base short and J 5 bases short, with 11 bases between. Germline V lookup: CDR1 LGHNA, CDR2 YSLEER. The CDR3 contains 14 residues. The CDR3 bases are TGCGCCAGCAGCCAAGGTAGCGGACGATATGGCTACACCTTC. Its translation: CASSQGSGRYGYTF.

The chain couples TRBV9 to TRBJ2-7; 7 positions agree with TRBD1. With 4 bases clipped from V and 3 bases from J, the junction kept 10 bases outside the gene matches. CDR3 length: 15 residues. The germline CDR1 and CDR2 sequences are SGDLS and YYNGEE. CDR3 region: CASSSTGQPDYEQYF. CDR3 in DNA: TGTGCCAGCAGCTCGACGGGACAGCCTGACTACGAGCAGTACTTC.

This rearrangement joins TRBV9 to TRBJ1-2, with a weak D call TRBD1 (6 bases). The germline gives CDR1 SGDLS, CDR2 YYNGEE. The CDR3 has 15 amino acids. V lost 2 bases to trimming and J lost 8 bases, with 19 bases between them. The chain's CDR3 is CASSVHRETIWGYTF. The DNA for the CDR3 is TGTGCCAGCAGCGTTCACAGGGAAACGATATGGGGCTACACCTTC.

The rearrangement links TRBV7-3 to TRBJ2-1; TRBD2 agrees at 12 bases. The CDR3 extends over 14 amino acids. CDR1 SGHTA and CDR2 FQGTGA come from the germline V gene. V shed 5 bases, J shed 8 bases, and the junction held 4 bases outside the gene matches. The CDR3 loop is CASSAGLAGYEQFF. DNA for the CDR3: TGTGCCAGCAGCGCTGGACTAGCGGGGTATGAGCAGTTCTTC. Combining the CDR3 with reference TRBV7-3 and TRBJ2-1 gives the whole variable domain GAGVSQTPSNKVTEKGKYVELRCDPISGHTALYWYRQSLGQGPEFLIYFQGTGAADDSGLPNDRFFAVRPEGSVSTLKIQRTERGDSAVYLCASSAGLAGYEQFFGPGTRLTVL.

The rearrangement joins TRBV29-1 to TRBJ1-6; 7 positions agree with TRBD1. Trimming at V came to 0 bases and at J to 4 bases, leaving 21 bases not matched to a gene. This CDR3 is built from 21 residues. The germline gives CDR1 SQVTM, CDR2 ANQGSEA. Written as DNA, the CDR3 is TGCAGCGTTGAAGATCCATGTGCGGGACAGACTATATCCTTTTATAATTCACCCCTCCACTTT. This codes for CSVEDPCAGQTISFYNSPLHF.